This TCR beta chain derives from a study of cytomegalovirus exposure and HLA in healthy donors. The germline V gene has CDR1 GTSNPN and CDR2 SVGIG (reference sequence). Trimming cost V 2 bases and J 4 bases, with 26 bases left between them. The CDR3 runs to 18 residues. Sequencing was performed with immunoSEQ multiplex PCR; in TCRdb, only in-frame clones are kept and a portion is missing. The sample has 160,000 or so clones; approximately 87% are singletons. Sequencing was done on a sample of PBMCs. The gene calls are TRBV30 and TRBJ1-1; maybe TRBD1 (6 bases). This TCR was sampled from a woman in her 30s in good health and CMV-seronegative. This chain's CDR3 is CAWSRWGPQGRGITEAFF. The CDR3, as DNA: TGTGCCTGGAGTCGATGGGGTCCACAGGGCCGGGGTATCACTGAAGCTTTCTTT.